This entry concerns a single T cell receptor (beta chain). This sample is part of a study of B cell selection in AIRE deficiency. Method: immunoSEQ multiplex PCR; TCRdb's copy keeps in-frame clones and lacks some. This sample has roughly 26,000 clones, with roughly 90% found just once. Trimming removed 4 bases from V and 5 bases from J; junction bases left unmatched: 1. CDR1 is SQVTM and CDR2 is ANQGSEA in the germline V gene. This CDR3 region has 12 residues. Sorted regulatory T cells were CD4-positive, CD25-high and CD127-low or negative. The chain combines TRBV29-1 with TRBJ1-1, with 10 positions matching TRBD1. What was sequenced was CD4+CD25+ Tregs sorted from PBMCs. The clonotype comes from a human donor in good health. CDR3: CSVGQGATEAFF. The DNA of the CDR3 is TGCAGCGTTGGACAGGGGGCTACTGAAGCTTTCTTT.